A few counts support the clone carrying this T cell receptor beta chain. Antigen specificity is unknown. This record comes from a study of CD8 T cells in ankylosing spondylitis. From the 5' RACE reads, TCRdb called clonotypes with MiXCR, one entry per CDR3 protein. Of 300,000 to 350,000 distinct CDR3 sequences detected, roughly 15% appear once; the ten largest clones hold roughly 1.1%. Study observations and caveats: Ankylosing spondylitis blood appeared to be characterized by a TCR beta motif of roughly eight highly homologous variants.

J was trimmed by 8 bases and V by 0 bases; bases with no gene match: 16. In germline, CDR1 is DFQATT, CDR2 SNEGSKA (reference sequence). The CDR3 consists of 17 residues. The rearrangement joins TRBV20-1 to TRBJ2-1; 7 bases fit TRBD2. Sequenced sample: blood, either unsorted or a sorted T cell fraction (not recorded which). The clonotype comes from a male donor with ankylosing spondylitis or in good health (not recorded which). CDR3 DNA sequence: TGCAGTGCTAGAGATTCTTTGAGGGGCGGGAGTAAGGATGAGCAGTTCTTC. Translated: CSARDSLRGGSKDEQFF.